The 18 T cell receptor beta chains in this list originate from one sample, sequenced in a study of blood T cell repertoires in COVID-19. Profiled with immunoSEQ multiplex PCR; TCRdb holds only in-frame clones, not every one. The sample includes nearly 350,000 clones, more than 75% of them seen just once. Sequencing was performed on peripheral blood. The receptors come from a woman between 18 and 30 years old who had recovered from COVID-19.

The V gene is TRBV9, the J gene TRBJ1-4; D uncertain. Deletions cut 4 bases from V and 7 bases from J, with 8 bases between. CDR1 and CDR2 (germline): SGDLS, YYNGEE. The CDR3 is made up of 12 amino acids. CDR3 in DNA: TGTGCCAGCAGCTCTAGTGGTGAAAAACTGTTTTTT. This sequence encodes CASSSSGEKLFF.

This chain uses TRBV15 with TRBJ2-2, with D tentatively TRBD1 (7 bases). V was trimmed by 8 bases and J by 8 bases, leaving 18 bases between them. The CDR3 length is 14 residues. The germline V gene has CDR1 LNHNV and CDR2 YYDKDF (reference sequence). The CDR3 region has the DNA TGTGCCACCGGCCCGAGACAGGGAGGAGGGGAGCTGTTTTTT. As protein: CATGPRQGGGELFF.

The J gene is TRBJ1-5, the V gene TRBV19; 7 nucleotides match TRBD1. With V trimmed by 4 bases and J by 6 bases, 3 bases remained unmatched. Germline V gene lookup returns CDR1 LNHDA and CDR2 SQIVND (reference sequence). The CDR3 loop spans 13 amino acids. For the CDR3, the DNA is TGTGCCAGTAGTAACAGGGGAGGTCAGCCCCAGCATTTT. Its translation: CASSNRGGQPQHF.

The CDR3 DNA reads as TGTGCCTCGAGACCACCGGGACAGAGGGGTGGCTACACCTTC. Amino acids: CASRPPGQRGGYTF. V usage is TRBV2 and J usage is TRBJ1-2, with TRBD1 matching 7 bases. In germline, CDR1 is SNHLY, CDR2 FYNNEI. V shed 11 bases, J shed 7 bases, and the junction held 16 bases outside the gene matches. This CDR3 is 14 amino acids long.

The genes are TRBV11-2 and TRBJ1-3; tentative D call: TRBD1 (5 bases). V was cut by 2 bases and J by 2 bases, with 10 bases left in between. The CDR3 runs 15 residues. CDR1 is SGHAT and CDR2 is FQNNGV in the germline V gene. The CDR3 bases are TGTGCCAGCAGCTTAAAGGGGATAGCTGGAAACACCATATATTTT. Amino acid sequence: CASSLKGIAGNTIYF.

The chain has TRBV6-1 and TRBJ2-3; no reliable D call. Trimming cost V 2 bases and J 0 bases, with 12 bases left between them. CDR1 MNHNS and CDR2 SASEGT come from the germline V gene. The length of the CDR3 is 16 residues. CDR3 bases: TGTGCCAGCAGTGAAATTAGGAAACAGAGCACAGATACGCAGTATTTT. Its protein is CASSEIRKQSTDTQYF.

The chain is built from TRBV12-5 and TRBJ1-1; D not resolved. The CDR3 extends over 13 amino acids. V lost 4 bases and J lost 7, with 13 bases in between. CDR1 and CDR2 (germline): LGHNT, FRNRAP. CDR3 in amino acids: CASGSPRRDEAFF. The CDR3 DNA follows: TGTGCTAGTGGTTCCCCCCGACGGGATGAAGCTTTCTTT.

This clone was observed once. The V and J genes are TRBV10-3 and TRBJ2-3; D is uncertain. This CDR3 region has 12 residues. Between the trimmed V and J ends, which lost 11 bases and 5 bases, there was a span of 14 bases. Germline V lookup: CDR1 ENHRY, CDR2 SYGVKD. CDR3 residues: CAVLKGEDTQYF. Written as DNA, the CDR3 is TGTGCCGTCCTCAAAGGAGAAGATACGCAGTATTTT.

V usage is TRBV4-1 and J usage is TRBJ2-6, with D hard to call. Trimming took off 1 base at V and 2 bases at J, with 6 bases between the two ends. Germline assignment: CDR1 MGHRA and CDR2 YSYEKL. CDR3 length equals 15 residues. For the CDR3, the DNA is TGCGCCAGCAGCCAAGGGGCCCCTGGGGCCAACGTCCTGACTTTC. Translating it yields CASSQGAPGANVLTF.

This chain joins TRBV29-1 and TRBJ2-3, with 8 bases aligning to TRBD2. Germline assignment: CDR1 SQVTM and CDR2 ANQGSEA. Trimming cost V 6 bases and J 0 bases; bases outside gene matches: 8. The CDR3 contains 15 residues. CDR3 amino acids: CSVRPSGSSTDTQYF. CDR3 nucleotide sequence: TGCAGCGTCCGGCCCAGCGGGAGTAGCACAGATACGCAGTATTTT.

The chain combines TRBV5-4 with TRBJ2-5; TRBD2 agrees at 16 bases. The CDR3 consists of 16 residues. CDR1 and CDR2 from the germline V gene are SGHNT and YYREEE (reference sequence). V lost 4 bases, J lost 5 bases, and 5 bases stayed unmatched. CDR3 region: CASSLGLAGGPETQYF. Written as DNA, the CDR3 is TGTGCCAGCAGCCTGGGACTAGCGGGAGGGCCGGAGACCCAGTACTTC.

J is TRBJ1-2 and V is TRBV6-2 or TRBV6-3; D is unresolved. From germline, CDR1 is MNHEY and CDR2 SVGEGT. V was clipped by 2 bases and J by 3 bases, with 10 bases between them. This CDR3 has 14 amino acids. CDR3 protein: CASSYDGRHYGYTF. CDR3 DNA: TGTGCCAGCAGTTACGACGGCAGGCACTATGGCTACACCTTC.

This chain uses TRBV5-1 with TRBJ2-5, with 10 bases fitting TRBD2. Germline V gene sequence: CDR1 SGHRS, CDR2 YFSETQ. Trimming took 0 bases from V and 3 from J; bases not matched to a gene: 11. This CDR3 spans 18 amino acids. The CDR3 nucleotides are TGCGCCAGCAGCTTGGCCTCGGACGGGACTAGCGTAAAAGAGACCCAGTACTTC. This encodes CASSLASDGTSVKETQYF.

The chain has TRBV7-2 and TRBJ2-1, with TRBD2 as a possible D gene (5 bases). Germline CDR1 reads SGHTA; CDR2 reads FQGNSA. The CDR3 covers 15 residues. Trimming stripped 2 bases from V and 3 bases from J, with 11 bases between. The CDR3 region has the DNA TGTGCCAGCAGCTTAAGCGGCGGGTTCTACAATGAGCAGTTCTTC. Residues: CASSLSGGFYNEQFF.

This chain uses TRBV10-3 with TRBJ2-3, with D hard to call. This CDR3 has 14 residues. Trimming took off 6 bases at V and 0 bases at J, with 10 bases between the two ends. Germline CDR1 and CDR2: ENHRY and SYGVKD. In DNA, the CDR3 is TGTGCCATCAGACCTGACTTTAGCACAGATACGCAGTATTTT. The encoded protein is CAIRPDFSTDTQYF.

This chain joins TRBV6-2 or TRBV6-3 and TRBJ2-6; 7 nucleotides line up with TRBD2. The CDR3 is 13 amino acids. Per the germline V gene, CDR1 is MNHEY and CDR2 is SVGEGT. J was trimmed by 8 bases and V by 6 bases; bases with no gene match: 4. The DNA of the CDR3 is TGTGCCAGCAGCTTCGGGGGGACCAACGTCCTGACTTTC. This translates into CASSFGGTNVLTF.

The CDR3 loop is CASSEGFNLGETQYF. For the CDR3, the DNA is TGTGCCAGCAGTGAGGGCTTCAATCTTGGGGAGACCCAGTACTTC. V is TRBV2 and J is TRBJ2-5; D is uncertain. Germline V gene sequence: CDR1 SNHLY, CDR2 FYNNEI. The CDR3 runs 15 residues. V lost 3 bases, J lost 5 bases, and 16 bases lay in between.

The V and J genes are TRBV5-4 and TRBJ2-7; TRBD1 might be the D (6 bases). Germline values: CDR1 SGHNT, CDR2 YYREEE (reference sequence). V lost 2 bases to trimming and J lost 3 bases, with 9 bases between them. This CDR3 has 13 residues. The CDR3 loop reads CASSLQGSYEQYV. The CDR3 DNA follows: TGTGCCAGCAGCTTACAGGGCAGCTACGAGCAGTACGTC.